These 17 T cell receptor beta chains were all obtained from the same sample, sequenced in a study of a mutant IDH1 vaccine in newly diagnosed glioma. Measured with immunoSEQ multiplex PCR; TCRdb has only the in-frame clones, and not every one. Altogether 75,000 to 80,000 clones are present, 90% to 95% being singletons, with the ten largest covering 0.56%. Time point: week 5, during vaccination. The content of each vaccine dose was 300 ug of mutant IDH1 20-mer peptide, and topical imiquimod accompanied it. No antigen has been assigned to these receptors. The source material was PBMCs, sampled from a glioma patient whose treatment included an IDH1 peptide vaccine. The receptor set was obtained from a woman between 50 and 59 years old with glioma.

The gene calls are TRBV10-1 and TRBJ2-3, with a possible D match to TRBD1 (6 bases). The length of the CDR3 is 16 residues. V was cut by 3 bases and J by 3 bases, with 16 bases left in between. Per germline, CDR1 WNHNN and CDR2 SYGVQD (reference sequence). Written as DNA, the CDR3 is TGCGCCAGCAGTGATCTCGCCAGGGGACGTACAGATACGCAGTATTTT. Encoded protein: CASSDLARGRTDTQYF.

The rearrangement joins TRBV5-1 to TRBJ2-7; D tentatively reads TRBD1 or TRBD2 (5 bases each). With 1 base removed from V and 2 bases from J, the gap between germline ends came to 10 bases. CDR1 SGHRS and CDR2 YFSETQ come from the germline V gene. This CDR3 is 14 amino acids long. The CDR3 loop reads CASSLWQGPYEQYF. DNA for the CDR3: TGCGCCAGCAGCTTGTGGCAGGGACCCTACGAGCAGTACTTC.

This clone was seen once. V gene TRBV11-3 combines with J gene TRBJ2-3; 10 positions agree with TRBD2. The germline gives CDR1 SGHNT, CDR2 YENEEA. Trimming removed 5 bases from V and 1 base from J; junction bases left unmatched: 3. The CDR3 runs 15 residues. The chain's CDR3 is CASSAGLAGTDTQYF. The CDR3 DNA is TGTGCCAGCAGCGCAGGACTAGCGGGCACAGATACGCAGTATTTT.

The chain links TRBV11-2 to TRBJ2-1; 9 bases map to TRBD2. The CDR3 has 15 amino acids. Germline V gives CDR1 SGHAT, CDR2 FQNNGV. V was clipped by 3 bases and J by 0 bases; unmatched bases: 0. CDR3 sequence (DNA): TGTGCCAGCAGCTTGACTAGCGGCTCCTACAATGAGCAGTTCTTC. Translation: CASSLTSGSYNEQFF.

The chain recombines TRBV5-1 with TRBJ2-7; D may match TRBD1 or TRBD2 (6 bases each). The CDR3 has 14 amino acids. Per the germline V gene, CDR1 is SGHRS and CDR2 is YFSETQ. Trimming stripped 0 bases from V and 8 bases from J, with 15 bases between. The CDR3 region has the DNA TGCGCCAGCAGCTTGGCCGGGCAGGGGAGGCAGCAGTACTTC. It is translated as CASSLAGQGRQQYF. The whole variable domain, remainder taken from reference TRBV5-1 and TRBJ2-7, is KAGVTQTPRYLIKTRGQQVTLSCSPISGHRSVSWYQQTPGQGLQFLFEYFSETQRNKGNFPGRFSGRQFSNSRSEMNVSTLELGDSALYLCASSLAGQGRQQYFGPGTRLTVT.

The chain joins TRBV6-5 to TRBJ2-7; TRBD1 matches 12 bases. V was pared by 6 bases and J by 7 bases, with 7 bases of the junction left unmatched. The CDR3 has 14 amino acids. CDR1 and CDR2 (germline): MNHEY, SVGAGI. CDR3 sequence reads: CASSPGQGAREQYF. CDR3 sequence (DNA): TGTGCCAGCAGCCCGGGACAGGGGGCGCGAGAGCAGTACTTC.

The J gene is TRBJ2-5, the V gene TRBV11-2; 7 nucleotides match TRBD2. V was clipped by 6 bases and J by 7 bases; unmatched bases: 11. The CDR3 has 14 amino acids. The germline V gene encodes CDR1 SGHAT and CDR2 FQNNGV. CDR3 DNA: TGTGCCAGCAGATCATCCGGGACTACGGGGACCCAGTACTTC. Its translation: CASRSSGTTGTQYF.

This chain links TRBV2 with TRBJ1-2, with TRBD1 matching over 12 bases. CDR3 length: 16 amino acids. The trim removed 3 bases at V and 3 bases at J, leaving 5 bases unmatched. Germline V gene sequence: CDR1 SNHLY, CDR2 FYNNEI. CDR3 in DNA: TGTGCCAGCAGTGAGCCGGGACAGGGGGCTTACTATGGCTACACCTTC. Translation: CASSEPGQGAYYGYTF.

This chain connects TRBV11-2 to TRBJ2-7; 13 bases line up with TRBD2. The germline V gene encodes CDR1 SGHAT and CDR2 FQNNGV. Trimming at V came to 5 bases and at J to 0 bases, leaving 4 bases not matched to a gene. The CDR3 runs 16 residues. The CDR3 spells CASSIRTSGSSYEQYF. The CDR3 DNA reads TGTGCCAGCAGCATACGGACTAGCGGGAGCTCCTACGAGCAGTACTTC. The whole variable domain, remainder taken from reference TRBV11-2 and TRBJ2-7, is EAGVAQSPRYKIIEKRQSVAFWCNPISGHATLYWYQQILGQGPKLLIQFQNNGVVDDSQLPKDRFSAERLKGVDSTLKIQPAKLEDSAVYLCASSIRTSGSSYEQYFGPGTRLTVT.

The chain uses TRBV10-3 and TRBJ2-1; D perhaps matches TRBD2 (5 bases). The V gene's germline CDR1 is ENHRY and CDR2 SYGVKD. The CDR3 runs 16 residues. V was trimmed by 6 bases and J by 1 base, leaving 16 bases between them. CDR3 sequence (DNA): TGTGCCATCAGGGACTCCGGTGGTGGGTCCTACAATGAGCAGTTCTTC. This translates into CAIRDSGGGSYNEQFF.

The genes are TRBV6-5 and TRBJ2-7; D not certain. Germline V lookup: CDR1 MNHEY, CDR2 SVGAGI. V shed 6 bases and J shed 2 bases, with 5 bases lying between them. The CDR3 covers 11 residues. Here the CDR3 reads CASRSPYEQYF. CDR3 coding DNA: TGTGCCAGCAGGTCCCCCTACGAGCAGTACTTC.

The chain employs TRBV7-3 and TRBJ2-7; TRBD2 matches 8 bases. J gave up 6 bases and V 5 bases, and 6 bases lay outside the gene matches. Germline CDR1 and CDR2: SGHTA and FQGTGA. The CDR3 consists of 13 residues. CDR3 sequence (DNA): TGTGCCAGCAGCCCAACCCGGGGGGGCGAGCAGTACTTC. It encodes CASSPTRGGEQYF. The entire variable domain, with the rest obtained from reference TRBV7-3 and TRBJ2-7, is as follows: GAGVSQTPSNKVTEKGKYVELRCDPISGHTALYWYRQSLGQGPEFLIYFQGTGAADDSGLPNDRFFAVRPEGSVSTLKIQRTERGDSAVYLCASSPTRGGEQYFGPGTRLTVT.

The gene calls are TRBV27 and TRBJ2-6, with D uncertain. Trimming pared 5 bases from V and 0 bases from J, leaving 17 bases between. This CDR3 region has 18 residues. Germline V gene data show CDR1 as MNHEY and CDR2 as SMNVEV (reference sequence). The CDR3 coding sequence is TGTGCCAGCAGTGAAGCCCCTAACTTTAGCTCTGGGGCCAACGTCCTGACTTTC. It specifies CASSEAPNFSSGANVLTF.

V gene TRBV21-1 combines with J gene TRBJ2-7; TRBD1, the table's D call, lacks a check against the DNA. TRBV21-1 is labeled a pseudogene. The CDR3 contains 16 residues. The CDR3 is CASSPVPPGQGREQYF. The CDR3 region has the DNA TGTGCCAGCAGCCCTGTTCCCCCGGGACAGGGTCGGGAGCAGTACTTC.

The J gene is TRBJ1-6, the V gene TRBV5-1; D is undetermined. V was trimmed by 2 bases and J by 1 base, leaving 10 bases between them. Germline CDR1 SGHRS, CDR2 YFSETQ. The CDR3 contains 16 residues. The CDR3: CASSFGVRSYNSPLHF. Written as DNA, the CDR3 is TGCGCCAGCAGCTTCGGGGTTAGATCCTATAATTCACCCCTCCACTTT.

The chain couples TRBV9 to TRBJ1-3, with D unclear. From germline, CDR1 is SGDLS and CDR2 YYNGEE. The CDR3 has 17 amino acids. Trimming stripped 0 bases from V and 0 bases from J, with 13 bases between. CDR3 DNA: TGTGCCAGCAGCGTAGGCGGAGGGCCTTACTCTGGAAACACCATATATTTT. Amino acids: CASSVGGGPYSGNTIYF.

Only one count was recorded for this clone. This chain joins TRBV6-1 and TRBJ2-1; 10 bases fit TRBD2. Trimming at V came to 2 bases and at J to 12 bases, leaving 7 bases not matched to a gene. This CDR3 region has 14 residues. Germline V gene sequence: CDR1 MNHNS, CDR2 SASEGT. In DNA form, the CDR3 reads TGTGCCAGCAGTGAAACGGAGCGGGAGGGCTTGCAGTTCTTC. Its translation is CASSETEREGLQFF.